This T cell receptor (beta chain) was captured by sequencing in a study of T cell repertoires in cytomegalovirus infection. Study summary: The public TCR beta signatures pointed to both CMV infection and matching HLA type. Study results and limitations: Dominating the ex vivo response were HLA-C-restricted CMV-specific TCR beta clonotypes. Frequencies of public TCR beta families were cumulated, and this identified carriers of CMV plus the relevant HLA.

TCRdb ran MiXCR on the reads and lists one entry per CDR3 protein. This table holds fewer than 250,000 distinct CDR3 sequences, roughly 22% found once. The CDR3 length is 14 residues. V lost 5 bases and J 4 bases, leaving 13 bases between the germline ends. Germline V gives CDR1 SGHTA, CDR2 FQGNSA. This clonotype occurred many times. The antigen remains unidentified. This TCR was recovered from a human donor in good health (CMV status not recorded). Some clones in this sample may be carry-over from other donors' samples. Sample: CD8+ T cells from PBMCs. The chain uses TRBV7-2 and TRBJ2-3, with a possible D match to TRBD2 (5 bases). CDR3: CASSPHLAPDTQYF. CDR3 in DNA: TGTGCCAGCAGCCCCCACCTAGCTCCAGATACGCAGTATTTT.